This T cell receptor beta chain was sequenced in a study of blood T cell repertoires in COVID-19. Study details: Material from acute and convalescent COVID-19 was sourced from the United States, Italy and Spain. Sources were T cells, B-cell-depleted T cells, or PBMCs; the material itself was cDNA or gDNA.

Generated by immunoSEQ multiplex PCR, the TCRdb table keeps only in-frame clones and is missing some. The data show roughly 92,000 clones, nearly 90% seen once. Germline V lookup: CDR1 MGHDK, CDR2 SYGVNS. The CDR3 totals 15 residues. V was shortened by 7 bases and J by 3 bases, with 18 bases between the two germline ends. The receptor was derived from a woman of 80 years or more with active or convalescent COVID-19. The specimen was peripheral blood. This chain joins TRBV25-1 and TRBJ1-1; a weak D match, TRBD1 (5 bases). The CDR3 DNA reads as TGTGCCAGCACCAATACGGGTGGAGGGGACACTGAAGCTTTCTTT. This gives the protein CASTNTGGGDTEAFF.